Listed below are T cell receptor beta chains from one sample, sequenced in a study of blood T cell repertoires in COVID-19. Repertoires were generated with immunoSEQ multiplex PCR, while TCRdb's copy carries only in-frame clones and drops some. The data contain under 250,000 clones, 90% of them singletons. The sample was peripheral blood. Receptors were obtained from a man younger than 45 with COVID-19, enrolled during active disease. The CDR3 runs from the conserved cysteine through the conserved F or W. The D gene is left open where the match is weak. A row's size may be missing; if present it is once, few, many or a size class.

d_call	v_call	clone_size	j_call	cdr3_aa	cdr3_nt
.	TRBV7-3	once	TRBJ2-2	CASSLASAYTGELFF	TGTGCCAGCAGCTTAGCTAGCGCGTACACCGGGGAGCTGTTTTTT
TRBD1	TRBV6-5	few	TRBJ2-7	CASSFQGVRTEQYF	TGTGCCAGCAGTTTCCAGGGGGTCCGTACGGAGCAGTACTTC
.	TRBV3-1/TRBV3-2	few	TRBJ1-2	CASSQDGGIYGYTF	TGTGCCAGCAGCCAAGATGGAGGGATCTATGGCTACACCTTC
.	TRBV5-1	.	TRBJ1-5	CASSLEGGSNQPQHF	TGCGCCAGCAGCTTGGAAGGAGGGAGCAATCAGCCCCAGCATTTT
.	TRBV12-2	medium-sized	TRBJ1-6	CASRTRLGRAFSWDNSPLHF	TGTGCAAGTCGCACTAGATTAGGTCGGGCCTTCTCTTGGGATAATTCACCCCTCCACTTT
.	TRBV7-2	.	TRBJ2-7	CASSLGRGGVSYEQYF	TGTGCCAGCAGCTTAGGCCGCGGGGGCGTCTCCTACGAGCAGTACTTC
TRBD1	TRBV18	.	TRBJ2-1	CASSPNRGEQFF	TGTGCCAGCTCACCAAACAGGGGCGAGCAGTTCTTC
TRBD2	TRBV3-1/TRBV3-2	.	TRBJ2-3	CASSPRTSEADTQYF	TGTGCCAGCAGCCCCAGGACTAGCGAAGCAGATACGCAGTATTTT
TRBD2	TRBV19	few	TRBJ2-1	CASSPLPSGGAVHEQFF	TGTGCCAGTAGTCCCCTGCCTAGCGGGGGGGCCGTACATGAGCAGTTCTTC
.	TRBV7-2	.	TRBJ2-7	CASSSSLQGPSEQYF	TGTGCCAGCAGCTCAAGCCTACAGGGTCCTAGCGAGCAGTACTTC
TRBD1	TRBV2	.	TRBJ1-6	CASSTDRANSPLHF	TGTGCCAGCAGTACCGACAGGGCAAATTCACCCCTCCACTTT
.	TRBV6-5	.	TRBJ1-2	CASSQGRTNGYTF	TGTGCCAGCAGTCAGGGGCGGACCAATGGCTACACCTTC
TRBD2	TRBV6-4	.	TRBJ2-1	CASSDLSGSSYNEQFF	TGTGCCAGCAGTGACTTGAGCGGGAGCTCCTACAATGAGCAGTTCTTC
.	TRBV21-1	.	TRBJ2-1	CASTIGSVNEQFF	TGTGCCAGCACCATCGGGAGCGTCAATGAGCAGTTCTTC
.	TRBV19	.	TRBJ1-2	CASSMGARGGYTF	TGTGCCAGTAGTATGGGTGCGAGGGGGGGCTACACCTTC
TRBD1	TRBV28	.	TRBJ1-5	CASSFPGTGRYSNQPQHF	TGTGCCAGCAGTTTTCCGGGGACAGGCCGCTATAGCAATCAGCCCCAGCATTTT
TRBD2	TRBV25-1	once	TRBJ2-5	CASERDSKQETQYF	TGTGCCAGCGAGCGGGACTCAAAACAAGAGACCCAGTACTTC
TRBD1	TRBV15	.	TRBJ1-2	CATSRGTGGLGGYTF	TGTGCCACCAGCAGAGGTACAGGGGGCCTTGGTGGCTACACCTTC
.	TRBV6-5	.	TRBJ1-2	CASSYSTVAGEYGYTF	TGTGCCAGCAGTTACTCGACCGTGGCAGGGGAATATGGCTACACCTTC
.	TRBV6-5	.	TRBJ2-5	CASSYSVTPGRETQYF	TGTGCCAGCAGTTACTCTGTTACCCCTGGGAGAGAGACCCAGTACTTC
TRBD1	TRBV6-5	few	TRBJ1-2	CASSYDRGVYGYTF	TGTGCCAGCAGTTACGACAGGGGTGTCTATGGCTACACCTTC
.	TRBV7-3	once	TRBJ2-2	CASSMQGPGELFF	TGTGCCAGCAGCATGCAGGGCCCCGGGGAGCTGTTTTTT
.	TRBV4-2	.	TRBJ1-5	CASSQDRVGGNQPQHF	TGTGCCAGCAGCCAAGATCGAGTCGGGGGCAATCAGCCCCAGCATTTT
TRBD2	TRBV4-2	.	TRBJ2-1	CASSQVAGGYNEQFF	TGTGCCAGCAGCCAAGTTGCGGGGGGGTACAATGAGCAGTTCTTC
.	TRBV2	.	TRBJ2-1	CASLGRRINEQFF	TGTGCCAGTTTGGGTAGGCGGATCAATGAGCAGTTCTTC
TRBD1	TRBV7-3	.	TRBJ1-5	CASSLKQGARGNQPQHF	TGTGCCAGCAGCTTAAAGCAGGGGGCTAGGGGCAATCAGCCCCAGCATTTT
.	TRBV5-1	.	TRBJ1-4	CASSIQGDGVEKLFF	TGCGCCAGCAGCATACAGGGAGATGGTGTTGAAAAACTGTTTTTT
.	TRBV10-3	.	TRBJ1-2	CAISGGSVGYTF	TGTGCCATCAGTGGGGGCTCGGTGGGCTACACCTTC